Presented here are 6 T cell receptor beta chains from one specimen sequenced in a study of cytomegalovirus exposure and HLA in healthy donors. PCR involved 60 Vbeta and 13 Jbeta primers. This table comes from immunoSEQ multiplex PCR, and its TCRdb copy is limited to in-frame clones, with some not included. Of more than 80,000 clones in the sample, around 73% are singletons; the top ten hold roughly 4.3%. Material: PBMCs. These receptors were collected from a woman in her 40s in good health and CMV-seropositive.

The chain recombines TRBV19 with TRBJ2-3; 8 bases are a match to TRBD2. Germline V gene data show CDR1 as LNHDA and CDR2 as SQIVND (reference sequence). The V segment lost 6 bases and the J segment 1 base; nucleotides outside the gene matches: 12. This CDR3 has 17 amino acids. The DNA of the CDR3 is TGTGCCAGTAGGGTTAACTCAGCGGGAGTGGGCACAGATACGCAGTATTTT. Translation gives CASRVNSAGVGTDTQYF.

The chain uses TRBV28 and TRBJ1-4; 9 bases align to TRBD1. CDR1 is MDHEN, CDR2 SYDVKM, per germline. This CDR3 contains 15 residues. The ends lost 4 bases at V and 8 bases at J; junction bases unmatched: 8. The CDR3 region has the DNA TGTGCCAGCAGTTCCCAGGACAGGGGTGGGGAAAAACTGTTTTTT. This encodes CASSSQDRGGEKLFF.

J is TRBJ1-2 and V is TRBV27, with TRBD1 matching over 7 bases. V lost 6 bases to trimming and J lost 2 bases; unmatched junction nucleotides: 9. This CDR3 comprises 15 residues. The germline CDR1 and CDR2 sequences are MNHEY and SMNVEV (reference sequence). The CDR3 region is CASRTADRPNYGYTF. CDR3 sequence (DNA): TGTGCCAGCAGAACCGCGGACAGGCCGAACTATGGCTACACCTTC.

The chain uses TRBV28 and TRBJ2-1; no definite D call. The V gene's germline CDR1 is MDHEN and CDR2 SYDVKM. V lost 3 bases and J lost 14, with 11 bases in between. CDR3 length: 11 residues. This CDR3 reads CASSFKASKFF. CDR3 coding DNA: TGTGCCAGCAGTTTTAAGGCTAGTAAGTTCTTC.

The chain joins TRBV19 to TRBJ2-4; 8 bases are shared with TRBD2. This CDR3 has 16 residues. V lost 5 bases, J lost 5 bases, and 11 bases stayed unmatched. From germline, CDR1 is LNHDA and CDR2 SQIVND (reference sequence). The CDR3 loop is CASSALGRVPQNIQYF. CDR3 DNA: TGTGCCAGTAGTGCCCTCGGGAGGGTGCCTCAAAACATTCAGTACTTC. The whole variable domain, remainder taken from reference TRBV19 and TRBJ2-4, is DGGITQSPKYLFRKEGQNVTLSCEQNLNHDAMYWYRQDPGQGLRLIYYSQIVNDFQKGDIAEGYSVSREKKESFPLTVTSAQKNPTAFYLCASSALGRVPQNIQYFGAGTRLSVL.

This CDR3 is CSVEDIGGTTTDTQYF. The CDR3 DNA reads TGCAGCGTTGAAGATATCGGGGGGACCACCACAGATACGCAGTATTTT. This chain connects TRBV29-1 to TRBJ2-3, with TRBD2 matching over 7 bases. Germline assignment: CDR1 SQVTM and CDR2 ANQGSEA. The length of the CDR3 is 16 residues. The junction had 8 bases not matched to a gene; V was cut back by 0 bases and J by 2 bases.